The entry that follows covers one TCR beta chain sequence. TCRdb called the 5' RACE reads again in MiXCR, with one record for every CDR3 protein. Altogether around 44,000 distinct CDR3 sequences are present, about 9.8% being singletons, with the ten largest covering about 8.5%. This specimen comes from a study of early T cells in non-severe SARS-CoV-2 infection. The V gene's germline CDR1 is MNHNY and CDR2 SVGAGI (reference sequence). This CDR3 is 13 amino acids long. V was pared by 7 bases and J by 4 bases, with 11 bases between. The specimen was whole blood. This clonotype was obtained from an adult who was a healthcare worker with PCR-confirmed SARS-CoV-2 infection or an uninfected control (not recorded which). The gene calls are TRBV6-6 and TRBJ2-1; D is undetermined. Written as DNA, the CDR3 is TGTGCCAGCACCTCGACACATTACAATGAGCAGTTCTTC. Translation gives CASTSTHYNEQFF.